This T cell receptor (beta chain) was recorded in a study of siplizumab effects on memory and regulatory T cells. Whole-study findings and limits: The authors could not assign a naive or memory phenotype to roughly 80-97% of proliferating CD4+ or CD8+ clones. Major contributors to the alloresponse seemed to be naive T cells, which also appeared more diverse than memory cells.

Per individual sample, 80,000 to 100,000 TCR templates were assayed. Measured with immunoSEQ multiplex PCR; TCRdb has only the in-frame clones, and not every one. Of about 100,000 clones in the sample, just under 95% were seen once. Germline assignment: CDR1 GTSNPN and CDR2 SVGIG (reference sequence). The CDR3 consists of 13 residues. V was cut by 0 bases and J by 2 bases, with 7 bases left in between. This clone showed up many times. Its antigen is not known. The same CDR3 can be traced to other DNA sequences in this sample. The specimen sequenced was non-Treg CD4+ T cells sorted from blood. The receptor comes from a human donor in good health. V usage is TRBV30 and J usage is TRBJ1-1; D uncertain. CDR3 protein: CAWSVGSNTEAFF. DNA for the CDR3: TGTGCCTGGAGTGTAGGGAGTAACACTGAAGCTTTCTTT.